This T cell receptor (beta chain) was identified during a study of identical twins. Study-wide results and limits: Not following the same donors, the study drew its conclusions from cross-sectional statistical analysis. For cord blood, abundant beta clonotypes had fewer insertions, unlike memory repertoires, which showed none.

On this clonotype: What it binds is unknown.

This CDR3 has 14 residues. Germline V gene lookup returns CDR1 SGHTA and CDR2 FQGNSA. The V end was cut by 7 bases, the J end by 1 base, with 12 bases between. TCRdb analysed the 5' RACE reads with MiXCR anew, one entry per CDR3 protein. The sample shows roughly 480,000 distinct CDR3 sequences, 24% of them seen only once. These data also featured in a second study, about T cells expressing NK-cell markers. That report notes: It was sorted CD3+CD56-NKG2C+, CD3+CD56+NKG2C- and CD3+CD56+NKG2C+ T cells that provided the TCR beta repertoires. The eight sequenced donors comprised seven who were HCMV-seropositive and one who was seronegative.

The chain joins TRBV7-2 to TRBJ2-3; tentative D call: TRBD1 (6 bases). This receptor was taken from a woman aged 18-29 years in good health. The material sequenced was CD4+ T cells sorted from blood. The CDR3 DNA sequence: TGTGCCAGCACCAGGGGCCCTCGCACAGATACGCAGTATTTT. Its translation is CASTRGPRTDTQYF.